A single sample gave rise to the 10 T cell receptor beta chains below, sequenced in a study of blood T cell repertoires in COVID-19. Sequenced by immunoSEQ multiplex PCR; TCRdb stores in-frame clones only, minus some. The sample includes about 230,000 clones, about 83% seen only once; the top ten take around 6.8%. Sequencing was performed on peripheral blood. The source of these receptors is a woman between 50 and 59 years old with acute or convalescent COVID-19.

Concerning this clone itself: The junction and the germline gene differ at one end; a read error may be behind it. DNA of the CDR3: TGTGCTAGCAGCTTAGGCAGGGGGCCAGCTTATAGCAATCAGCCCCAGCATTTT. Translated: CASSLGRGPAYSNQPQHF. V gene TRBV7-7 combines with J gene TRBJ1-5, with TRBD1 identical over 8 bases. CDR3 length equals 18 residues. Germline CDR1 and CDR2: SSHAT and FNYEAQ (reference sequence).

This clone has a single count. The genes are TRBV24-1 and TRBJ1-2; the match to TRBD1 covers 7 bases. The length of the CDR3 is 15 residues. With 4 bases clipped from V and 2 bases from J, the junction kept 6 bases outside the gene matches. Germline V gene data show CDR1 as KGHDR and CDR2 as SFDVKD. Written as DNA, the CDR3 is TGTGCCACCAGTGACCCAAGAGGGGGCAACTATGGCTACACCTTC. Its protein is CATSDPRGGNYGYTF.

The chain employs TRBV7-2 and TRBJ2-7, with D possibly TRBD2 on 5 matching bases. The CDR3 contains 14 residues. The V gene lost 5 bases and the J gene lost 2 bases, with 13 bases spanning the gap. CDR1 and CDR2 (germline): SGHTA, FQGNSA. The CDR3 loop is CASSGGLGTYEQYF. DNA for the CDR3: TGTGCCAGCAGCGGTGGACTGGGAACCTACGAGCAGTACTTC.

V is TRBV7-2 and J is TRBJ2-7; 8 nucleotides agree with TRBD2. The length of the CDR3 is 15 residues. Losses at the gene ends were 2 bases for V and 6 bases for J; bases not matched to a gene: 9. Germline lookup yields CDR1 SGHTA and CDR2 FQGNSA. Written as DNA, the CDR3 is TGTGCCAGCAGCTTATCCAGCGGGGGCCTCTCCGAGCAGTACTTC. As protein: CASSLSSGGLSEQYF.

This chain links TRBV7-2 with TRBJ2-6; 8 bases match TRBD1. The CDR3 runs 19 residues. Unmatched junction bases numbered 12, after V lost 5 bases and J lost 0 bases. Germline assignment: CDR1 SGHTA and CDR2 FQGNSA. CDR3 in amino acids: CASSPPLRQGISGANVLTF. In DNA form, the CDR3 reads TGTGCCAGCAGCCCGCCCTTGAGACAGGGGATCTCTGGGGCCAACGTCCTGACTTTC.

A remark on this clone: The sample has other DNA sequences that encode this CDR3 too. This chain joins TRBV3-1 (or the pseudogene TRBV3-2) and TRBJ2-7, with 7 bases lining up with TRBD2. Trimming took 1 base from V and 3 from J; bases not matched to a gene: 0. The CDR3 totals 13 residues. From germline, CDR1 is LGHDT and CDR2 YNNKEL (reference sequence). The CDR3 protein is CASSQVAGYEQYF. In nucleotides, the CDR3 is TGTGCCAGCAGCCAAGTAGCGGGCTACGAGCAGTACTTC.

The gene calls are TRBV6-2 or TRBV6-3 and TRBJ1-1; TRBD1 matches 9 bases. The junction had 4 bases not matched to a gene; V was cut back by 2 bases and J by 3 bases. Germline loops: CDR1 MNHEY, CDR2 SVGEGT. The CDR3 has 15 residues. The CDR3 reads CASSYPQGADTEAFF. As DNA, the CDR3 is TGTGCCAGCAGTTACCCACAGGGGGCTGACACTGAAGCTTTCTTT.

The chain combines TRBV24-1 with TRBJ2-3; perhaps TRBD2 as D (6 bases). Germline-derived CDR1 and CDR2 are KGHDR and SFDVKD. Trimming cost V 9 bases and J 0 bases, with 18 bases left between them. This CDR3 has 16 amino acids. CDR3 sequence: CATGSGQARSTDTQYF. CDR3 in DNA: TGTGCCACCGGCAGCGGGCAAGCCCGAAGCACAGATACGCAGTATTTT.

The CDR3 coding sequence is TGTGCCAGCAGCGTACGACAGGGGGCGCCTAATGAGCAGTTCTTC. It encodes CASSVRQGAPNEQFF. The chain couples TRBV9 to TRBJ2-1; TRBD1 matches at 10 bases. The trim removed 1 base at V and 7 bases at J, leaving 5 bases unmatched. CDR3 length equals 15 residues. CDR1 and CDR2 from the germline V gene are SGDLS and YYNGEE.

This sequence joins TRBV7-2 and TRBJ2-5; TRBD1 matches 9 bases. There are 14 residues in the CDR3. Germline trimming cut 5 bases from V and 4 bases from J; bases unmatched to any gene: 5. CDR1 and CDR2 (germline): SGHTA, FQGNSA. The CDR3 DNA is TGTGCCAGCAGCATCTACAGGGGGCTAGAGACCCAGTACTTC. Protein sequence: CASSIYRGLETQYF.